The 20 T cell receptor beta chains below all came from one sample that was sequenced in a study of blood T cell repertoires in COVID-19. The table came from immunoSEQ multiplex PCR; TCRdb's copy has only in-frame clones and leaves some out. There are 160,000 or so clones in the sample; roughly 88% occur only once, and roughly 8.9% lies in the top ten. The material sequenced was peripheral blood. The receptors derive from a woman aged 45-59 years with acute or convalescent COVID-19.

Worth noting for this clone: Other DNA sequences of this sample code for an identical CDR3. The chain has TRBV3-1 (or the pseudogene TRBV3-2) and TRBJ1-5; D call uncertain. From germline, CDR1 is LGHDT and CDR2 YNNKEL (reference sequence). V was shortened by 0 bases and J by 5 bases, with 5 bases between the two germline ends. This CDR3 contains 13 residues. The CDR3 region is CASSQDRDQPQHF. The CDR3, as DNA: TGTGCCAGCAGCCAAGATCGAGATCAGCCCCAGCATTTT.

The chain recombines TRBV24-1 with TRBJ2-7; D possibly corresponds to TRBD1 (6 bases). CDR3 length: 15 amino acids. Germline CDR1 is KGHDR and CDR2 is SFDVKD. V lost 12 bases and J 2 bases, leaving 22 bases between the germline ends. CDR3 bases: TGTGCCTACCTGGGGCTACAGGGTTACCCCTACGAGCAGTACTTC. Encoded protein: CAYLGLQGYPYEQYF.

V gene TRBV13 combines with J gene TRBJ2-7, with 7 positions matching TRBD2. Trimming cost V 5 bases and J 0 bases; bases outside gene matches: 4. Germline CDR1 reads PRHDT; CDR2 reads FYEKMQ (reference sequence). This CDR3 has 14 residues. CDR3 sequence reads: CASSVGLVSYEQYF. The CDR3 DNA reads as TGTGCCAGCAGCGTCGGACTAGTCTCCTACGAGCAGTACTTC.

J is TRBJ2-3 and V is TRBV6-6; 10 nucleotides agree with TRBD2. J lost 1 base, V lost 6 bases, and 4 bases had no gene match. Germline-derived CDR1 and CDR2 are MNHNY and SVGAGI (reference sequence). This CDR3 has 15 residues. The DNA of the CDR3 is TGTGCCAGCAGAGTAGCGGGGGGCGGCACAGATACGCAGTATTTT. Encoded protein: CASRVAGGGTDTQYF.

J is TRBJ2-2 and V is TRBV6-1; tentatively, D is TRBD1 (5 bases). V gave up 3 bases and J gave up 6 bases, with 17 bases separating them. CDR3 size: 16 residues. CDR1 and CDR2 (germline): MNHNS, SASEGT. The DNA of the CDR3 is TGTGCCAGCAGTGAGGTTAATCAGGGTAGGCCCGGGGAGCTGTTTTTT. This translates into CASSEVNQGRPGELFF.

The V and J genes are TRBV3-1 (or the pseudogene TRBV3-2) and TRBJ2-7; 12 bases align to TRBD1. There are 15 residues in the CDR3. CDR1 and CDR2 (germline): LGHDT, YNNKEL (reference sequence). V dropped 4 bases and J dropped 4; count of bases not matched to a gene: 5. The CDR3 DNA follows: TGTGCCAGCAGCCCCGGGACAGGGGGCTGGTACGAGCAGTACTTC. This sequence encodes CASSPGTGGWYEQYF.

The V and J genes are TRBV5-1 and TRBJ2-1; 7 bases agree with TRBD1. The CDR3 is 15 residues long. Per germline, CDR1 SGHRS and CDR2 YFSETQ. Trimming removed 1 base from V and 8 bases from J; junction bases left unmatched: 9. The chain's CDR3 is CASSLKAGGGDEQFF. The CDR3 nucleotides read TGCGCCAGCAGCTTGAAGGCAGGGGGTGGCGATGAGCAGTTCTTC. The variable domain in full, completed from reference TRBV5-1 and TRBJ2-1, reads KAGVTQTPRYLIKTRGQQVTLSCSPISGHRSVSWYQQTPGQGLQFLFEYFSETQRNKGNFPGRFSGRQFSNSRSEMNVSTLELGDSALYLCASSLKAGGGDEQFFGPGTRLTVL.

This clone was recorded a few times. V and J are TRBV18 and TRBJ2-7; 8 bases are shared with TRBD2. V was pared by 3 bases and J by 5 bases, with 6 bases of the junction left unmatched. The V gene's germline CDR1 is KGHSH and CDR2 LQKENI. The CDR3 consists of 14 residues. The CDR3 bases are TGTGCCAGCTCACCCCGAGCGGGGGACCACGAGCAGTACTTC. Translated, it gives CASSPRAGDHEQYF.

This clone occurred a few times. The chain combines TRBV5-5 with TRBJ1-4, with 8 positions matching TRBD1. This CDR3 contains 15 residues. CDR1 and CDR2 (germline): SGHKS, YYEKEE (reference sequence). V gave up 2 bases and J gave up 4 bases; unmatched junction bases: 4. This CDR3 is CASSFSTGVNEKLFF. The CDR3 coding sequence is TGTGCCAGCAGCTTCTCGACAGGGGTTAATGAAAAACTGTTTTTT.

The chain uses TRBV3-1 (or the pseudogene TRBV3-2) and TRBJ2-1; weak D call: TRBD2 (6 bases). The CDR3 is made up of 16 amino acids. Germline V gives CDR1 LGHDT, CDR2 YNNKEL (reference sequence). Trimming removed 2 bases at V and 0 bases at J, with 11 bases between. Here the CDR3 DNA reads TGTGCCAGCAGCCAAACCCCTAGCGCCTCCTACAATGAGCAGTTCTTC. This encodes CASSQTPSASYNEQFF.

In this sample, this clone turned up a few times. The rearrangement joins TRBV2 to TRBJ2-7, with D possibly being TRBD1 (5 bases). Looked up from germline, CDR1 is SNHLY and CDR2 is FYNNEI. The CDR3 loop spans 14 amino acids. V was pared by 4 bases and J by 3 bases, with 13 bases between. This CDR3 reads CASSGPIDSYEQYF. The DNA of the CDR3 is TGTGCCAGCAGTGGCCCCATAGACAGCTACGAGCAGTACTTC.

The genes are TRBV2 and TRBJ2-7; D is unresolved. The CDR3 is 11 residues long. V was clipped by 9 bases and J by 3 bases, with 9 bases between them. Germline assignment: CDR1 SNHLY and CDR2 FYNNEI. Here the CDR3 reads CASGRHYEQYF. As DNA, the CDR3 is TGTGCCAGTGGCAGGCACTACGAGCAGTACTTC.

V gene TRBV9 combines with J gene TRBJ1-2, with TRBD1 matching 7 bases. The CDR3 contains 19 residues. Germline V gene data show CDR1 as SGDLS and CDR2 as YYNGEE. The junction had 21 bases not matched to a gene; V was cut back by 3 bases and J by 4 bases. The CDR3 bases are TGTGCCAGCAGCGCAAAGGGGCGAGGGGGCGCCGGAACTCGCTATGGCTACACCTTC. It translates to CASSAKGRGGAGTRYGYTF.

The chain combines TRBV6-6 with TRBJ1-1; D is possibly TRBD1 (6 bases). In germline, CDR1 is MNHNY, CDR2 SVGAGI (reference sequence). CDR3 length equals 15 residues. V was trimmed by 4 bases and J by 2 bases, leaving 14 bases between them. The CDR3 DNA is TGTGCCAGCAGTTCCCTAGGGGGTGAAAACACTGAAGCTTTCTTT. Translating it yields CASSSLGGENTEAFF.

V is TRBV7-9 and J is TRBJ2-3, with a tentative D call TRBD2 (6 bases). CDR1 is SEHNR, CDR2 FQNEAQ, per germline (reference sequence). This CDR3 is built from 15 residues. The ends were cut back, 5 bases at V and 2 bases at J, with 14 bases in the middle. CDR3 residues: CASSPRDFNTDTQYF. Here the CDR3 DNA reads TGTGCCAGCAGCCCTCGGGACTTTAACACAGATACGCAGTATTTT.

The chain couples TRBV7-2 to TRBJ1-1, with 12 nucleotides matching TRBD1. CDR3 length: 13 residues. V shed 4 bases, J shed 11 bases, and the junction held 5 bases outside the gene matches. Germline V gene sequence: CDR1 SGHTA, CDR2 FQGNSA. Written as DNA, the CDR3 is TGTGCCAGCAGCTCCGGGACAGGGGGCCTGGCTTTCTTT. Its translation is CASSSGTGGLAFF.

This clone was detected a few times. This sequence joins TRBV28 and TRBJ1-2, with 12 bases identical to TRBD1. The junction had 20 bases not matched to a gene; V was cut back by 5 bases and J by 7 bases. The CDR3 is 19 amino acids. CDR1 MDHEN and CDR2 SYDVKM come from the germline V gene. Here the CDR3 reads CASSTYLAGQGASAGGYTF. CDR3 nucleotides: TGTGCCAGCAGTACGTACTTAGCGGGACAGGGGGCATCGGCGGGTGGCTACACCTTC.

CDR3 coding DNA: TGTGCCAGCAGAGTGGAGGATCAGCCCCAGCATTTT. Its protein product is CASRVEDQPQHF. The chain employs TRBV2 and TRBJ1-5; D is ambiguous. With 6 bases removed from V and 5 bases from J, the gap between germline ends came to 8 bases. The CDR3 is made up of 12 amino acids. Germline CDR1 SNHLY, CDR2 FYNNEI.

This chain joins TRBV28 and TRBJ1-5, with 10 bases fitting TRBD1. V lost 4 bases, J lost 5 bases, and 5 bases stayed unmatched. This CDR3 comprises 15 residues. Germline CDR1 MDHEN, CDR2 SYDVKM. The CDR3 reads CASSSTGGRDQPQHF. The CDR3 bases are TGTGCCAGCAGTTCGACAGGGGGCAGGGATCAGCCCCAGCATTTT.

The V and J genes are TRBV5-1 and TRBJ1-2; 9 nucleotides line up with TRBD1. Germline trimming cut 0 bases from V and 4 bases from J; bases unmatched to any gene: 10. This CDR3 is built from 17 residues. Germline CDR1 reads SGHRS; CDR2 reads YFSETQ. CDR3: CASSLDRGQSVAYGYTF. The CDR3 DNA reads TGCGCCAGCAGCTTGGACAGGGGGCAAAGTGTAGCCTATGGCTACACCTTC.